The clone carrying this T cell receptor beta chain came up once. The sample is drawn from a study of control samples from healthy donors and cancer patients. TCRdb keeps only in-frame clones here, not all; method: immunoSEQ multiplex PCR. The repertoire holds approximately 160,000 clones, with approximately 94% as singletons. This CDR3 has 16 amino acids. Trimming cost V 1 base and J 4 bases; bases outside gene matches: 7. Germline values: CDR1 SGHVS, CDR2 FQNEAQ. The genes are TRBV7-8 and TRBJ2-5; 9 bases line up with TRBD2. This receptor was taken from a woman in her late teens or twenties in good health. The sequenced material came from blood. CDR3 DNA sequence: TGTGCCAGCAGCTTAGTAGCGGGAGTGAGGGGAGAGACCCAGTACTTC. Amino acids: CASSLVAGVRGETQYF.